This entry describes one T cell receptor (beta chain). The data were obtained in a study of blood T cell repertoires in COVID-19. Across the study: The United States, Italy and Spain provided the acute and convalescent COVID-19 samples. T cells, B-cell-depleted T cells, or PBMCs provided the cDNA or gDNA that served as material.

In the original workflow: Counts of nucleated cells, estimated from reference gene primer amplification, were obtained. Assay used: immunoSEQ multiplex PCR; TCRdb lists only in-frame clones, some missing. V, J and clone size derive from that table, while D and trimming were established from the DNA sequence. The sample records about 84,000 clones, about 83% being singletons. The TCR was taken from an elderly man with active or convalescent COVID-19. Source material: peripheral blood.

This chain's CDR3 is CASSRRAGGPDTQYF. The CDR3, as DNA: TGTGCCAGCAGTCGACGGGCAGGGGGCCCAGATACGCAGTATTTT. The genes are TRBV11-1 and TRBJ2-3, with TRBD1 identical over 8 bases. The germline CDR1 and CDR2 sequences are SGHAT and FQDESV (reference sequence). The ends lost 6 bases at V and 4 bases at J; junction bases unmatched: 9. The CDR3 has 15 amino acids. Full variable domain (rest looked up from reference TRBV11-1 and TRBJ2-3): EAEVAQSPRYKITEKSQAVAFWCDPISGHATLYWYRQILGQGPELLVQFQDESVVDDSQLPKDRFSAERLKGVDSTLKIQPAELGDSAMYLCASSRRAGGPDTQYFGPGTRLTVL.